Each of the 29 T cell receptor beta chains below was sequenced from the same sample in a study of T cell repertoires in cytomegalovirus infection (dated by TCRdb to about 2019). Sequencing was performed on an Illumina HiSeq 1500. The public reads were quality trimmed at Q25 with fastp and then assembled into clones with MiXCR by TCRdb, keeping productive beta chains. Each CDR3 protein gets just one entry, which takes the most common genes and DNA from the rows behind it. For this sample the table gives a few hundred thousand distinct CDR3 sequences, of which about 35% were detected only once. The ten largest clonotypes hold roughly 13% of the sample. No antigen has been identified for these receptors. The treatment or condition label for this specimen denotes: in vitro stimulation with specific CMV peptide epitopes to enrich CMV-specific T cells. This sample comprised cultured PBMCs, obtained from culture after CMV antigen stimulation. These TCRs come from a human donor in good health (CMV status not recorded). Some clones in this sample may be carry-over from other donors' samples.

In this sample, this clonotype turned up a few times. V is TRBV6-5 and J is TRBJ1-1, with 7 nucleotides matching TRBD1. The CDR3 spans 14 residues. Germline V gene lookup returns CDR1 MNHEY and CDR2 SVGAGI. V dropped 4 bases and J dropped 6; count of bases not matched to a gene: 8. CDR3 in amino acids: CASSSPGQISEAFF. The CDR3 nucleotides read TGTGCCAGCAGTTCCCCGGGACAGATCTCTGAAGCTTTCTTT.

The CDR3 coding sequence is TGTGCCACCAGCAGAGAGAGGGTTGATTATGGCTACACCTTC. The encoded protein is CATSRERVDYGYTF. The gene calls are TRBV15 and TRBJ1-2; no clear D. This CDR3 is built from 14 residues. V lost 0 bases and J lost 5, with 10 bases in between. The germline V gene encodes CDR1 LNHNV and CDR2 YYDKDF (reference sequence).

The genes are TRBV2 and TRBJ1-4; a weak D match, TRBD1 (5 bases). CDR1 SNHLY and CDR2 FYNNEI come from the germline V gene. Between the trimmed V and J ends, which lost 6 bases and 0 bases, there was a span of 26 bases. This CDR3 is built from 20 residues. In DNA form, the CDR3 reads TGTGCCAGCAGAAGCGCCCTCGCCAGGGCCAGAGATGCAACTAATGAAAAACTGTTTTTT. This encodes CASRSALARARDATNEKLFF.

The rearrangement links TRBV2 to TRBJ1-5; D is unclear. The CDR3 extends over 14 amino acids. With 0 bases removed from V and 6 bases from J, the gap between germline ends came to 9 bases. Germline V gene sequence: CDR1 SNHLY, CDR2 FYNNEI. The CDR3 DNA follows: TGTGCCAGCAGTGAAGCAGGGCGCAGTCAGCCCCAGCATTTT. It yields the protein CASSEAGRSQPQHF.

The chain is built from TRBV28 and TRBJ2-7; 11 bases are shared with TRBD2. Trimming took 6 bases from V and 2 from J; bases not matched to a gene: 6. Germline CDR1 MDHEN, CDR2 SYDVKM. The CDR3 is 15 amino acids. CDR3 amino acids: CASSLAGGLTYEQYF. The DNA for the CDR3 is TGTGCCAGCAGCCTAGCGGGAGGCCTAACCTACGAGCAGTACTTC.

This chain's CDR3 is CASTKGEHYGYTF. CDR3 sequence (DNA): TGTGCCAGTACAAAGGGAGAACACTATGGCTACACCTTC. The J gene is TRBJ1-2, the V gene TRBV19; D is undetermined. The CDR3 has 13 residues. Germline values: CDR1 LNHDA, CDR2 SQIVND (reference sequence). V lost 7 bases and J lost 3, with 12 bases in between.

The chain uses TRBV4-3 and TRBJ2-1; either TRBD1 or TRBD2 may supply D (5 bases each). Trimming removed 4 bases at V and 8 bases at J, with 9 bases between. Germline lookup yields CDR1 LGHNA and CDR2 YSLEER. The CDR3 consists of 12 residues. The CDR3: CASSRGSDEQFF. CDR3 sequence (DNA): TGCGCCAGCAGCCGGGGGTCCGATGAGCAGTTCTTC.

This clonotype was counted between two and nine times. The chain employs TRBV6-5 and TRBJ2-3; 9 bases fit TRBD2. Germline values: CDR1 MNHEY, CDR2 SVGAGI. The trim removed 0 bases at V and 6 bases at J, leaving 10 bases unmatched. This CDR3 spans 17 amino acids. CDR3 region: CASSYSPSGAGGDTQYF. The CDR3 DNA is TGTGCCAGCAGTTACTCGCCTAGCGGGGCCGGGGGCGATACGCAGTATTTT.

This clonotype appeared a few times. The chain joins TRBV24-1 to TRBJ2-3; no definite D call. Germline V lookup: CDR1 KGHDR, CDR2 SFDVKD. Trimming removed 3 bases at V and 2 bases at J, with 8 bases between. This CDR3 comprises 14 residues. CDR3 coding DNA: TGTGCCACCAGTGATGGGGATGCCACAGATACGCAGTATTTT. Translation: CATSDGDATDTQYF.

The chain has TRBV4-3 and TRBJ2-7; D perhaps matches TRBD2 (5 bases). Germline CDR1 is LGHNA and CDR2 is YSLEER. This CDR3 has 15 residues. V was clipped by 1 base and J by 5 bases, with 15 bases between them. For the CDR3, the DNA is TGCGCCAGCAGCCAAGGGGCGGGCTATCGGGACGAGCAGTACTTC. This translates into CASSQGAGYRDEQYF.

The chain recombines TRBV20-1 with TRBJ1-3, with D hard to call. The CDR3 is 12 amino acids. With 6 bases removed from V and 4 bases from J, the gap between germline ends came to 10 bases. Per germline, CDR1 DFQATT and CDR2 SNEGSKA (reference sequence). This chain's CDR3 is CSAAKQGNTIYF. DNA for the CDR3: TGCAGTGCAGCTAAGCAAGGAAACACCATATATTTT.

The chain employs TRBV6-5 and TRBJ2-5; 8 nucleotides align to TRBD1. From germline, CDR1 is MNHEY and CDR2 SVGAGI. The CDR3 is made up of 16 amino acids. With V trimmed by 1 base and J by 5 bases, 9 bases remained unmatched. CDR3: CASSYLGQGAGETQYF. In DNA, the CDR3 is TGTGCCAGCAGTTACTTGGGGCAGGGGGCCGGGGAGACCCAGTACTTC.

This clonotype was seen many times. J is TRBJ1-3 and V is TRBV7-2; 7 bases match TRBD1. The CDR3 is made up of 14 amino acids. Germline loops: CDR1 SGHTA, CDR2 FQGNSA. The V gene end was trimmed by 5 bases and the J gene end by 6 bases; junction bases not matched to a gene: 7. CDR3 in amino acids: CASSPGQVANTIYF. As DNA, the CDR3 is TGTGCCAGCAGCCCTGGACAGGTCGCAAACACCATATATTTT.

The count of this clonotype is one. The CDR3 DNA is TGCGCCAGCCGAGGGCTGGGCACAGATACGCAGTATTTT. Its translation is CASRGLGTDTQYF. The rearrangement joins TRBV4-1 to TRBJ2-3, with a tentative D call TRBD2 (5 bases). The CDR3 contains 13 residues. Per the germline V gene, CDR1 is MGHRA and CDR2 is YSYEKL. With 8 bases removed from V and 1 base from J, the gap between germline ends came to 10 bases.

The sample holds one count of this clonotype. The rearrangement links TRBV19 to TRBJ1-2; 8 bases are a match to TRBD1. The CDR3 length is 14 residues. Germline V gene lookup returns CDR1 LNHDA and CDR2 SQIVND (reference sequence). V was pared by 8 bases and J by 3 bases, with 8 bases of the junction left unmatched. This CDR3 reads CASSDRVLDYGYTF. CDR3 nucleotides: TGTGCCAGTTCGGACAGGGTATTGGACTATGGCTACACCTTC.

This clonotype was recorded a few times. V and J are TRBV27 and TRBJ2-3; D is unclear. This CDR3 contains 14 residues. CDR1 is MNHEY, CDR2 SMNVEV, per germline (reference sequence). V was pared by 6 bases and J by 2 bases, with 12 bases between. Written as DNA, the CDR3 is TGTGCCAGCAGCCCCTGGACGGCCACAGATACGCAGTATTTT. The encoded protein is CASSPWTATDTQYF.

J is TRBJ2-3 and V is TRBV6-1, with D tentatively TRBD2 (6 bases). Germline loops: CDR1 MNHNS, CDR2 SASEGT. The CDR3 contains 14 residues. Trimming took off 6 bases at V and 4 bases at J, with 14 bases between the two ends. Here the CDR3 DNA reads TGTGCCAGCAGCAACTGGGAGGCGGCAGATACGCAGTATTTT. Translating it yields CASSNWEAADTQYF.

The rearrangement links TRBV7-8 to TRBJ1-1; D perhaps matches TRBD1 (5 bases). Trimming removed 2 bases at V and 0 bases at J, with 10 bases between. Germline V gene sequence: CDR1 SGHVS, CDR2 FQNEAQ. The CDR3 consists of 15 residues. The CDR3 loop is CASSLYETVNTEAFF. The CDR3 coding sequence is TGTGCCAGCAGCTTATACGAGACAGTGAACACTGAAGCTTTCTTT.

The chain is built from TRBV28 and TRBJ2-7, with TRBD2 matching over 11 bases. Germline-derived CDR1 and CDR2 are MDHEN and SYDVKM. This CDR3 is 15 amino acids long. V dropped 7 bases and J dropped 3; count of bases not matched to a gene: 8. The CDR3 here is CASIDGTSGYYEQYF. CDR3 DNA sequence: TGTGCCAGCATCGACGGGACTAGCGGTTACTACGAGCAGTACTTC. Using reference TRBV28 and TRBJ2-7 for the parts outside the CDR3, the full variable domain is DVKVTQSSRYLVKRTGEKVFLECVQDMDHENMFWYRQDPGLGLRLIYFSYDVKMKEKGDIPEGYSVSREKKERFSLILESASTNQTSMYLCASIDGTSGYYEQYFGPGTRLTVT.

The rearrangement links TRBV7-9 to TRBJ2-7; the D is unclear. There are 13 residues in the CDR3. Trimming stripped 5 bases from V and 3 bases from J, with 11 bases between. Germline assignment: CDR1 SEHNR and CDR2 FQNEAQ (reference sequence). The CDR3 reads CASSLNALYEQYF. In nucleotides, the CDR3 is TGTGCCAGCAGCCTTAATGCCCTCTACGAGCAGTACTTC.

The rearrangement joins TRBV7-3 to TRBJ2-1; the D gene is possibly TRBD2 (6 bases). Between the trimmed V and J ends, which lost 3 bases and 3 bases, there was a span of 15 bases. Per germline, CDR1 SGHTA and CDR2 FQGTGA. The CDR3 has 16 residues. CDR3: CASSLAGTGDYNEQFF. CDR3 in DNA: TGTGCCAGCAGCTTGGCCGGGACGGGAGACTACAATGAGCAGTTCTTC.

This clonotype was seen only a few times. The chain employs TRBV12-5 and TRBJ2-1, with 8 bases aligning to TRBD1. V shed 0 bases and J 5 bases; nucleotides not matched to a gene: 3. The CDR3 runs 15 residues. The germline CDR1 and CDR2 sequences are LGHNT and FRNRAP. CDR3 bases: TGTGCTAGTGGTTTGGTGACAGGGGTAAACAATGAGCAGTTCTTC. It encodes CASGLVTGVNNEQFF.

This clonotype was observed a few times. V and J are TRBV10-2 and TRBJ2-4; D remains unclear. Deletions cut 3 bases from V and 1 base from J, with 10 bases between. The CDR3 consists of 15 residues. CDR1 WSHSY and CDR2 SAAADI come from the germline V gene. DNA for the CDR3: TGCGCCAGCAGTGAAGGTCTGTTGGCCAAAAACATTCAGTACTTC. Residues: CASSEGLLAKNIQYF.

This clonotype was seen a few times. This chain joins TRBV7-2 and TRBJ1-2; 8 nucleotides agree with TRBD1. Unmatched junction bases numbered 3, after V lost 0 bases and J lost 3 bases. The CDR3 sequence is 15 residues long. Germline V CDR1 and CDR2: SGHTA, FQGNSA. CDR3 amino acids: CASSLAPGGYYGYTF. The CDR3 DNA sequence: TGTGCCAGCAGCTTAGCCCCAGGGGGCTACTATGGCTACACCTTC.

This clonotype was recorded only once. This rearrangement joins TRBV11-1 to TRBJ2-4; D ambiguous. V lost 5 bases and J 5 bases, leaving 10 bases between the germline ends. CDR1 and CDR2 (germline): SGHAT, FQDESV (reference sequence). The CDR3 covers 13 residues. The CDR3 loop is CASSPLAQNIQYF. The CDR3 DNA sequence: TGTGCCAGCAGCCCCCTGGCCCAAAACATTCAGTACTTC. The full variable domain, completed using reference TRBV11-1 and TRBJ2-4, is EAEVAQSPRYKITEKSQAVAFWCDPISGHATLYWYRQILGQGPELLVQFQDESVVDDSQLPKDRFSAERLKGVDSTLKIQPAELGDSAMYLCASSPLAQNIQYFGAGTRLSVL.

With regard to this clonotype: Compared with germline, one end of the junction differs, possibly owing to a read error. The chain employs TRBV4-1 and TRBJ2-1; no definite D call. CDR1 and CDR2 from the germline V gene are MGHRA and YSYEKL. The CDR3 has 14 residues. The CDR3 is CASSLPADRLEQFF. DNA of the CDR3: TGTGCCAGCAGCCTTCCCGCCGACCGACTCGAGCAGTTCTTC.

The chain is built from TRBV7-2 and TRBJ1-1, with a possible D match to TRBD1 (5 bases). Germline CDR1 and CDR2: SGHTA and FQGNSA. V shed 5 bases and J shed 0 bases, with 19 bases lying between them. The CDR3 has 17 residues. CDR3 in DNA: TGTGCCAGCAGCCTGGGGGGAAGAGTACGACTGAACACTGAAGCTTTCTTT. Translated, it gives CASSLGGRVRLNTEAFF.

The rearrangement joins TRBV11-2 to TRBJ2-2; 12 nucleotides match TRBD2. The CDR3 length is 18 residues. The J segment lost 0 bases and the V segment lost 6 bases, leaving 8 bases of the junction unmatched. CDR1 is SGHAT and CDR2 is FQNNGV in the germline V gene. For the CDR3, the DNA is TGTGCCAGCAGATCGGGACTAGCGGGTTCCCCGAACACCGGGGAGCTGTTTTTT. Residues: CASRSGLAGSPNTGELFF.

The chain links TRBV12-3 or TRBV12-4 to TRBJ2-7, with 10 bases aligning to TRBD1. V was clipped by 6 bases and J by 2 bases; unmatched bases: 7. The CDR3 has 15 residues. As DNA, the CDR3 is TGTGCCAGCAGCCCGGACAGGGGGTCCCCCTACGAGCAGTACGTC. Encoded protein: CASSPDRGSPYEQYV.